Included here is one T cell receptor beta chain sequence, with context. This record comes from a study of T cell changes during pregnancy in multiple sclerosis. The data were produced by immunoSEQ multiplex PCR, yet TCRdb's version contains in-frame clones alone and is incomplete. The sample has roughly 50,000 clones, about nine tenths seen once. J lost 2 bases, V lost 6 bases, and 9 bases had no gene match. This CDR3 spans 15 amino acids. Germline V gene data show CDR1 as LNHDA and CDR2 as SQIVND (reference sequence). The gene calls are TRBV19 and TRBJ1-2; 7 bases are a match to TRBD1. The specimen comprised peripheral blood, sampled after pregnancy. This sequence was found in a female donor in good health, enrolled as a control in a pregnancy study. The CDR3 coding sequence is TGTGCCAGTAGGAGTCCGGGACAGTTGAACTATGGCTACACCTTC. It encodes CASRSPGQLNYGYTF. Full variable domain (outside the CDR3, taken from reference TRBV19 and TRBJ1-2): DGGITQSPKYLFRKEGQNVTLSCEQNLNHDAMYWYRQDPGQGLRLIYYSQIVNDFQKGDIAEGYSVSREKKESFPLTVTSAQKNPTAFYLCASRSPGQLNYGYTFGSGTRLTVV.